What follows are 23 T cell receptor beta chains derived from one specimen sequenced in a study of cytomegalovirus exposure and HLA in healthy donors. This PCR relied on a set of 60 Vbeta primers and 13 Jbeta primers. Method: immunoSEQ multiplex PCR; TCRdb's copy keeps in-frame clones and lacks some. The table lists around 67,000 clones, 55% to 70% of them singletons. Sequencing was done on a sample of PBMCs. These TCRs come from a woman aged 45-65 years in good health and CMV-seronegative.

This clone was recorded once. The V and J genes are TRBV7-2 and TRBJ1-2; 10 nucleotides agree with TRBD1. Germline V gene data show CDR1 as SGHTA and CDR2 as FQGNSA. Trimming at V came to 1 base and at J to 7 bases, leaving 9 bases not matched to a gene. The length of the CDR3 is 16 residues. CDR3 protein: CASSLDTSGTGAGYTF. The CDR3 nucleotides read TGTGCCAGCAGCTTAGATACCTCCGGGACAGGGGCTGGCTACACCTTC.

The chain recombines TRBV28 with TRBJ1-3, with D tentatively TRBD1 (5 bases). This CDR3 comprises 12 residues. Trimming removed 6 bases at V and 9 bases at J, with 12 bases between. Germline assignment: CDR1 MDHEN and CDR2 SYDVKM. The CDR3 loop reads CASSYSQVTIYF. In DNA form, the CDR3 reads TGTGCCAGCAGCTATTCACAGGTCACCATATATTTT.

V is TRBV21-1 and J is TRBJ2-7; the DNA was not used to check the table's D call, TRBD1. TRBV21-1 is shown as a pseudogene. This CDR3 has 15 residues. CDR3 sequence reads: CASSKARIGYYEQYF. The DNA for the CDR3 is TGTGCCAGCAGCAAAGCCAGGATAGGCTACTACGAGCAGTACTTC.

This clone has just one count. The chain couples TRBV6-1 to TRBJ1-2; the match to TRBD1 covers 9 bases. The CDR3 extends over 18 amino acids. V lost 3 bases and J lost 4; bases outside the gene matches: 15. Per the germline V gene, CDR1 is MNHNS and CDR2 is SASEGT. The CDR3 spells CASSDPLSFRQGGYGYTF. The CDR3 DNA is TGTGCCAGCAGTGACCCCCTTAGTTTCCGACAGGGGGGCTATGGCTACACCTTC.

CDR3 amino acids: CSAPRTPEAFF. DNA for the CDR3: TGCAGTGCCCCGAGGACTCCTGAAGCTTTCTTT. The chain uses TRBV20-1 and TRBJ1-1; D ambiguous. The germline gives CDR1 DFQATT, CDR2 SNEGSKA (reference sequence). Trimming took 6 bases from V and 6 from J, leaving 11 bases between them. The CDR3 is 11 amino acids.

V is TRBV6-5 and J is TRBJ2-5; the D gene is possibly TRBD2 (5 bases). The CDR3 has 15 amino acids. V was clipped by 1 base and J by 1 base, with 10 bases between them. Germline V gene sequence: CDR1 MNHEY, CDR2 SVGAGI. CDR3 residues: CASSYLRAVQETQYF. The CDR3 region has the DNA TGTGCCAGCAGTTACTTGCGAGCGGTCCAAGAGACCCAGTACTTC.

The chain has TRBV10-3 and TRBJ1-1; the D is unclear. V lost 2 bases and J lost 3, with 10 bases in between. Germline V CDR1 and CDR2: ENHRY, SYGVKD. The CDR3 runs to 14 residues. Here the CDR3 DNA reads TGTGCCATCAGTGAGGTAGGGAGTGACACTGAAGCTTTCTTT. Its translation is CAISEVGSDTEAFF.

This sequence joins TRBV4-1 and TRBJ2-5, with 13 bases aligning to TRBD2. V lost 4 bases to trimming and J lost 4 bases; unmatched junction nucleotides: 6. There are 16 residues in the CDR3. Germline assignment: CDR1 MGHRA and CDR2 YSYEKL. CDR3 region: CASSLQLAGGPETQYF. In DNA, the CDR3 is TGCGCCAGCAGCCTACAACTAGCGGGAGGGCCAGAGACCCAGTACTTC.

This sequence joins TRBV15 and TRBJ1-3; no clear D gene. Trimming left V 3 bases short and J 9 bases short, with 15 bases between. The CDR3 sequence is 14 residues long. In germline, CDR1 is LNHNV, CDR2 YYDKDF (reference sequence). CDR3 sequence reads: CATSRAPAVGTIYF. CDR3 DNA sequence: TGTGCCACCAGCAGGGCCCCCGCGGTAGGCACCATATATTTT.

The V call is TRBV4-3, the J call TRBJ2-1; D is unresolved. The length of the CDR3 is 15 residues. Trimming shortened V by 4 bases and J by 1 base, and 11 bases separated the two germline ends. In germline, CDR1 is LGHNA, CDR2 YSLEER. CDR3 region: CASSLQPRSYNEQFF. CDR3 in DNA: TGCGCCAGCAGCCTTCAACCTAGATCCTACAATGAGCAGTTCTTC.

This clone showed up just once. The chain couples TRBV7-2 to TRBJ2-3; D not resolved. V was trimmed by 5 bases and J by 3 bases, leaving 18 bases between them. The CDR3 is 16 amino acids. CDR1 SGHTA and CDR2 FQGNSA come from the germline V gene. CDR3 sequence reads: CASSHLAVWQTDTQYF. As DNA, the CDR3 is TGTGCCAGCAGCCATCTTGCCGTTTGGCAGACAGATACGCAGTATTTT. The full variable domain, with the rest looked up from reference TRBV7-2 and TRBJ2-3, is GAGVSQSPSNKVTEKGKDVELRCDPISGHTALYWYRQSLGQGLEFLIYFQGNSAPDKSGLPSDRFSAERTGGSVSTLTIQRTQQEDSAVYLCASSHLAVWQTDTQYFGPGTRLTVL.

This chain uses TRBV6-5 with TRBJ2-1; 13 bases fit TRBD2. In germline, CDR1 is MNHEY, CDR2 SVGAGI. The CDR3 is made up of 15 amino acids. V was clipped by 3 bases and J by 8 bases; unmatched bases: 4. For the CDR3, the DNA is TGTGCCAGCAGTTATTGGACTAGCGGGAGATATGAGCAGTTCTTC. Translating gives CASSYWTSGRYEQFF.

This clone has just a few counts. The chain couples TRBV6-5 to TRBJ1-1; D uncertain. V shed 3 bases and J shed 2 bases, with 7 bases lying between them. The CDR3 has 13 residues. Germline loops: CDR1 MNHEY, CDR2 SVGAGI. The DNA for the CDR3 is TGTGCCAGCAGTTATTTCCTTAACACTGAAGCTTTCTTT. Protein: CASSYFLNTEAFF.

This clone was counted a single time. The V and J genes are TRBV6-6 and TRBJ1-2; a possible D gene is TRBD1 (5 bases). Germline CDR1 and CDR2: MNHNY and SVGAGI (reference sequence). V was clipped by 6 bases and J by 2 bases, with 13 bases between them. This CDR3 has 14 residues. The CDR3 reads CASRSGTGNYGYTF. The CDR3, as DNA: TGTGCCAGCAGATCCGGGACTGGGAACTATGGCTACACCTTC.

This clone has only a few counts. J is TRBJ2-1 and V is TRBV9; the match to TRBD2 covers 11 bases. The length of the CDR3 is 19 residues. Trimming took 0 bases from V and 0 from J; bases not matched to a gene: 8. The germline gives CDR1 SGDLS, CDR2 YYNGEE. CDR3 nucleotides: TGTGCCAGCAGCGTAGGGCATCGGGGGACTAGCGGCTCCTACAATGAGCAGTTCTTC. Translation: CASSVGHRGTSGSYNEQFF.

The chain has TRBV5-4 and TRBJ2-3; TRBD1 agrees at 8 bases. This CDR3 region has 13 residues. CDR1 is SGHNT, CDR2 YYREEE, per germline (reference sequence). Trimming at V came to 5 bases and at J to 5 bases, leaving 4 bases not matched to a gene. The CDR3, as DNA: TGTGCCAGCAGTGGACAGGGAGAAGATACGCAGTATTTT. Translation gives CASSGQGEDTQYF.

This chain joins TRBV7-2 and TRBJ2-7, with 10 bases lining up with TRBD2. Germline values: CDR1 SGHTA, CDR2 FQGNSA. Trimming at V came to 1 base and at J to 3 bases, leaving 9 bases not matched to a gene. This CDR3 has 17 amino acids. The CDR3 nucleotides read TGTGCCAGCAGCTTAGGGACTAGCGGCCACGGGGACTACGAGCAGTACTTC. This gives the protein CASSLGTSGHGDYEQYF.

This clone has a handful of counts. The chain employs TRBV5-6 and TRBJ2-5; the match to TRBD2 covers 12 bases. V shed 4 bases, J shed 3 bases, and the junction held 7 bases outside the gene matches. Germline-derived CDR1 and CDR2 are SGHDT and YYEEEE. The length of the CDR3 is 16 residues. CDR3 nucleotide sequence: TGTGCCAGCAGCCCGGGACTAGCGGGCCCGAAAGAGACCCAGTACTTC. Residues: CASSPGLAGPKETQYF.

This clone was counted between two and nine times. J is TRBJ2-5 and V is TRBV2; 10 nucleotides align to TRBD2. The V and J ends lost 9 bases and 4 bases, in that order; junction bases with no gene match: 2. Germline V CDR1 and CDR2: SNHLY, FYNNEI. The length of the CDR3 is 12 residues. As DNA, the CDR3 is TGTGCCAGGAGACTAGCGGGAGAGACCCAGTACTTC. Translating gives CARRLAGETQYF.

The chain couples TRBV27 to TRBJ1-1; 8 bases agree with TRBD1. Losses at the gene ends were 5 bases for V and 3 bases for J; bases not matched to a gene: 5. The germline V gene encodes CDR1 MNHEY and CDR2 SMNVEV (reference sequence). The CDR3 is made up of 14 amino acids. The CDR3 region is CASSRTGLDTEAFF. In DNA form, the CDR3 reads TGTGCCAGCAGTAGGACAGGGTTGGACACTGAAGCTTTCTTT.

The chain carries TRBV18 and TRBJ1-4; D is possibly TRBD1 (5 bases). Between the trimmed V and J ends, which lost 3 bases and 7 bases, there was a span of 18 bases. This CDR3 has 16 amino acids. CDR1 KGHSH and CDR2 LQKENI come from the germline V gene. The CDR3 reads CASSPEQASNGEKLFF. In DNA form, the CDR3 reads TGTGCCAGCTCACCGGAACAGGCCAGTAATGGTGAAAAACTGTTTTTT.

A word on this clone: Additional DNA sequences in this sample encode the identical CDR3. This rearrangement joins TRBV7-2 to TRBJ2-7, with 11 bases matching TRBD1. Germline values: CDR1 SGHTA, CDR2 FQGNSA. This CDR3 region has 15 residues. Unmatched junction bases numbered 2, after V lost 1 base and J lost 3 bases. The CDR3 sequence: CASSLVGTGGYEQYF. Written as DNA, the CDR3 is TGTGCCAGCAGCTTAGTAGGGACAGGGGGCTACGAGCAGTACTTC.

This sequence joins TRBV7-9 and TRBJ1-1; D ambiguous. V lost 2 bases and J 8 bases, leaving 15 bases between the germline ends. The length of the CDR3 is 14 residues. Germline CDR1 reads SEHNR; CDR2 reads FQNEAQ (reference sequence). This CDR3 reads CASSLIALVPEAFF. DNA of the CDR3: TGTGCCAGCAGCTTAATTGCCTTAGTCCCGGAAGCTTTCTTT.